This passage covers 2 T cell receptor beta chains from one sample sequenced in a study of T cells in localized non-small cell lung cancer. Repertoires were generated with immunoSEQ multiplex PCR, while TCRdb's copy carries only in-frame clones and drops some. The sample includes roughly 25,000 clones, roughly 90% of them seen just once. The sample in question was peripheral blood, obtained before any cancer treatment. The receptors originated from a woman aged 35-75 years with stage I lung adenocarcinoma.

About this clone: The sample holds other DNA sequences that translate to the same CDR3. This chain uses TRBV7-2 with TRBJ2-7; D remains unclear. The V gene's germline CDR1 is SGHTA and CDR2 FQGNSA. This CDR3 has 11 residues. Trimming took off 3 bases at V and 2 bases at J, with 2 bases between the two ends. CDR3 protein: CASSFAYEQYF. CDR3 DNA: TGTGCCAGCAGCTTTGCCTACGAGCAGTACTTC.

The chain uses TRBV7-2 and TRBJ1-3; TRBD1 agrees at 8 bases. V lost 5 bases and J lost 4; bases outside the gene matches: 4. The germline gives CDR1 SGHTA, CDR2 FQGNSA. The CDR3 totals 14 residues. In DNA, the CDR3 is TGTGCCAGCAGCCCCAGGGGGCTGGGAAACACCATATATTTT. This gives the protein CASSPRGLGNTIYF.